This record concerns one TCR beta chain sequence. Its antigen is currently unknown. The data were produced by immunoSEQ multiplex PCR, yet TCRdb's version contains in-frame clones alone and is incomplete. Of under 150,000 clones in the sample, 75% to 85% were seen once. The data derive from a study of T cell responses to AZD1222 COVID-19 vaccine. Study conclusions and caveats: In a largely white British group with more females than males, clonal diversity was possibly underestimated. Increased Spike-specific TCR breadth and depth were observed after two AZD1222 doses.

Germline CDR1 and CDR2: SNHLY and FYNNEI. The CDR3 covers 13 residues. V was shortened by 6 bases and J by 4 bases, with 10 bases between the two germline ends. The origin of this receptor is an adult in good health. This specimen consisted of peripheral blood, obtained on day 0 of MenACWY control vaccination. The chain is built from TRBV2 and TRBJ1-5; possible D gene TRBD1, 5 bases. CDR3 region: CASRGTENQPQHF. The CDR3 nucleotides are TGTGCCAGCAGGGGGACTGAGAATCAGCCCCAGCATTTT.